The next 26 T cell receptor beta chains were all read from a single sample in a study of identical twins. In TCRdb, the 5' RACE reads were re-called with MiXCR into one record per CDR3 protein. This table has 500,000 to 550,000 distinct CDR3 sequences, around 22% appearing once. The data also belong to a second study, concerning yellow fever vaccine responses in identical twins.

The specimen sequenced was CD4+ T cells sorted from blood. The receptor set was obtained from a young woman in good health.

The chain joins TRBV5-6 to TRBJ2-1; D remains unclear. The CDR3 consists of 15 residues. Trimming removed 1 base from V and 2 bases from J, with 10 bases in between. The germline V gene encodes CDR1 SGHDT and CDR2 YYEEEE. For the CDR3, the DNA is TGTGCCAGCAGCTTGACTGCGGTCCCCTACAATGAGCAGTTCTTC. Its protein is CASSLTAVPYNEQFF.

The sample holds a few counts of this clonotype. The chain couples TRBV12-3 or TRBV12-4 to TRBJ2-2; no clear D. V was shortened by 5 bases and J by 7 bases, with 17 bases between the two germline ends. The CDR3 contains 15 residues. CDR3 nucleotides: TGTGCCAGCAGTCCGACTTTGCAGAGAGGCGGGGAGCTGTTTTTT. Its translation is CASSPTLQRGGELFF.

This clonotype came up a few times. The rearrangement uses TRBV29-1 and TRBJ1-1, with D possibly matching TRBD1 (5 bases). V was cut by 7 bases and J by 1 base, with 10 bases left in between. The germline V gene has CDR1 SQVTM and CDR2 ANQGSEA. CDR3 length: 12 residues. This chain's CDR3 is CSGTGENTEAFF. The CDR3 nucleotides read TGCAGCGGTACAGGAGAGAACACTGAAGCTTTCTTT.

The chain recombines TRBV5-1 with TRBJ2-5; TRBD1 matches 7 bases. The V segment lost 3 bases and the J segment 2 bases; nucleotides outside the gene matches: 7. The CDR3 runs 15 residues. Germline assignment: CDR1 SGHRS and CDR2 YFSETQ. The CDR3 spells CASSSSGTAQETQYF. CDR3 in DNA: TGCGCCAGCAGCTCCTCCGGGACAGCTCAAGAGACCCAGTACTTC.

This chain connects TRBV20-1 to TRBJ1-3; D perhaps matches TRBD1 (5 bases). The V and J ends lost 5 bases and 0 bases respectively, with 11 bases between them. The CDR3 sequence is 14 residues long. Germline CDR1 and CDR2: DFQATT and SNEGSKA (reference sequence). CDR3 sequence reads: CSALGGSSGNTIYF. For the CDR3, the DNA is TGCAGTGCTCTGGGGGGGAGCTCTGGAAACACCATATATTTT.

This sequence joins TRBV2 and TRBJ2-3, with TRBD2 identical over 10 bases. Germline V CDR1 and CDR2: SNHLY, FYNNEI. The CDR3 length is 15 residues. V was clipped by 5 bases and J by 5 bases; unmatched bases: 7. CDR3 residues: CASSWLAGAQDTQYF. The CDR3 bases are TGTGCCAGCAGTTGGCTAGCGGGGGCCCAAGATACGCAGTATTTT. Supplemented by reference TRBV2 and TRBJ2-3, the full variable domain reads EPEVTQTPSHQVTQMGQEVILRCVPISNHLYFYWYRQILGQKVEFLVSFYNNEISEKSEIFDDQFSVERPDGSNFTLKIRSTKLEDSAMYFCASSWLAGAQDTQYFGPGTRLTVL.

The chain has TRBV5-1 and TRBJ2-7; D is unresolved. In germline, CDR1 is SGHRS, CDR2 YFSETQ. V gave up 0 bases and J gave up 2 bases, with 9 bases separating them. The CDR3 is made up of 14 amino acids. This chain's CDR3 is CASSLEHQAYEQYF. CDR3 sequence (DNA): TGCGCCAGCAGCTTGGAACACCAGGCCTACGAGCAGTACTTC.

This sequence joins TRBV6-1 and TRBJ1-6, with 11 bases aligning to TRBD1. The V segment lost 8 bases and the J segment 5 bases; nucleotides outside the gene matches: 8. From germline, CDR1 is MNHNS and CDR2 SASEGT. CDR3 length: 16 residues. The CDR3 bases are TGTGCCAGCCGGACAGGGGGCGCGTGGAATAATTCACCCCTCCACTTT. This encodes CASRTGGAWNNSPLHF.

The chain carries TRBV5-1 and TRBJ2-2; 10 positions match TRBD1. The CDR3 totals 20 residues. Germline CDR1 reads SGHRS; CDR2 reads YFSETQ. With 4 bases clipped from V and 7 bases from J, the junction kept 22 bases outside the gene matches. This CDR3 reads CASSRIGKDRDRGSVGELFF. The CDR3 DNA sequence: TGCGCCAGCAGCCGTATCGGAAAAGACCGGGACAGGGGTTCTGTCGGGGAGCTGTTTTTT. The full variable domain, its missing parts supplied by reference TRBV5-1 and TRBJ2-2, is KAGVTQTPRYLIKTRGQQVTLSCSPISGHRSVSWYQQTPGQGLQFLFEYFSETQRNKGNFPGRFSGRQFSNSRSEMNVSTLELGDSALYLCASSRIGKDRDRGSVGELFFGEGSRLTVL.

This clonotype appeared a few times. The chain combines TRBV28 with TRBJ2-1, with 8 bases matching TRBD2. The CDR3 spans 17 residues. CDR1 and CDR2 from the germline V gene are MDHEN and SYDVKM. V lost 7 bases, J lost 5 bases, and 16 bases stayed unmatched. The CDR3 loop reads CASITGGIPPTDNEQFF. DNA for the CDR3: TGTGCCAGCATCACGGGGGGGATACCCCCAACCGACAATGAGCAGTTCTTC.

V gene TRBV12-3 or TRBV12-4 combines with J gene TRBJ2-3, with 9 bases identical to TRBD2. The CDR3 is 15 residues long. The V segment lost 7 bases and the J segment 8 bases; nucleotides outside the gene matches: 13. The CDR3 protein is CASTSRLAGRGTQYF. In DNA form, the CDR3 reads TGTGCCAGCACCAGCCGTCTAGCGGGGAGGGGTACGCAGTATTTT.

V is TRBV15 and J is TRBJ2-1; TRBD2 matches at 8 bases. With V trimmed by 0 bases and J by 7 bases, 8 bases remained unmatched. The germline CDR1 and CDR2 sequences are LNHNV and YYDKDF (reference sequence). The CDR3 spans 16 residues. The chain's CDR3 is CATSRDRAGGPNEQFF. CDR3 bases: TGTGCCACCAGCAGAGATCGGGCGGGGGGCCCAAATGAGCAGTTCTTC. Drawing the rest from reference TRBV15 and TRBJ2-1, the complete variable domain is DAMVIQNPRYQVTQFGKPVTLSCSQTLNHNVMYWYQQKSSQAPKLLFHYYDKDFNNEADTPDNFQSRRPNTSFCFLDIRSPGLGDTAMYLCATSRDRAGGPNEQFFGPGTRLTVL.

This sequence joins TRBV5-1 and TRBJ2-3; D gene uncertain. Trimming took 3 bases from V and 4 from J, leaving 15 bases between them. Per the germline V gene, CDR1 is SGHRS and CDR2 is YFSETQ. The CDR3 contains 15 residues. CDR3 DNA sequence: TGCGCCAGCAGCTCCGCCCCTATAGGTGCAGATACGCAGTATTTT. Translation gives CASSSAPIGADTQYF.

This clonotype was counted only a few times. DNA for the CDR3: TGCGCCAGCAGCTTGGAGGGGGGGTGGTTCTTC. It codes for CASSLEGGWFF. The rearrangement links TRBV5-1 to TRBJ2-1, with D perhaps matching TRBD2 (7 bases). V lost 0 bases and J lost 15, with 10 bases in between. This CDR3 contains 11 residues. CDR1 SGHRS and CDR2 YFSETQ come from the germline V gene.

The rearrangement uses TRBV12-3 or TRBV12-4 and TRBJ2-1; 10 bases fit TRBD1. The CDR3 extends over 15 amino acids. Germline trimming cut 5 bases from V and 5 bases from J; bases unmatched to any gene: 6. CDR3 region: CASSPRTGGNNEQFF. In DNA form, the CDR3 reads TGTGCCAGCAGTCCCCGGACAGGGGGGAACAATGAGCAGTTCTTC.

This clonotype has more than one count but fewer than ten. The V call is TRBV12-3 or TRBV12-4, the J call TRBJ2-3; 7 bases align to TRBD1. The CDR3 sequence is 15 residues long. V was clipped by 6 bases and J by 4 bases; unmatched bases: 10. The CDR3: CASRAGTVGSDTQYF. The CDR3 DNA is TGTGCCAGCAGGGCCGGGACAGTGGGCTCAGATACGCAGTATTTT.

The chain uses TRBV7-2 and TRBJ1-1; D unclear. V gave up 5 bases and J gave up 9 bases, with 19 bases separating them. CDR3 length: 14 residues. The germline CDR1 and CDR2 sequences are SGHTA and FQGNSA. The CDR3 DNA is TGTGCCAGCAGCCCCGCGGCGGGGTGGAGTAAAGCTTTCTTT. Protein sequence: CASSPAAGWSKAFF.

The chain is built from TRBV20-1 and TRBJ1-2; 9 positions agree with TRBD1. The CDR3 contains 14 residues. Germline V gives CDR1 DFQATT, CDR2 SNEGSKA (reference sequence). V was pared by 4 bases and J by 5 bases, with 8 bases of the junction left unmatched. This chain's CDR3 is CSATLSTGGYGYTF. In nucleotides, the CDR3 is TGCAGTGCTACCCTGTCGACAGGGGGTTATGGCTACACCTTC.

J is TRBJ2-7 and V is TRBV11-3, with 8 positions matching TRBD1. J gave up 5 bases and V 8 bases, and 8 bases lay outside the gene matches. CDR3 length: 13 amino acids. From germline, CDR1 is SGHNT and CDR2 YENEEA. This CDR3 is CASGGQGADEQYF. DNA of the CDR3: TGTGCCAGCGGGGGGCAGGGGGCCGACGAGCAGTACTTC.

The V and J genes are TRBV7-7 and TRBJ1-1; D gene uncertain. V lost 5 bases to trimming and J lost 1 base, with 17 bases between them. Germline CDR1 SSHAT, CDR2 FNYEAQ (reference sequence). The CDR3 is 16 amino acids. CDR3 in amino acids: CASSPYRREKNTEAFF. For the CDR3, the DNA is TGTGCCAGCAGCCCCTACCGACGGGAAAAGAACACTGAAGCTTTCTTT.

This clonotype was seen ten or more times. The J gene is TRBJ2-1, the V gene TRBV12-3 or TRBV12-4; D might be TRBD2 (6 bases). The CDR3 has 16 amino acids. The V end lost 5 bases, the J end lost 0 bases, and 14 bases lay between the germline ends. CDR3 nucleotides: TGTGCCAGCAGTGCCCGGGAGAGGAGCTCCTACAATGAGCAGTTCTTC. It translates to CASSARERSSYNEQFF.

The V gene is TRBV12-3 or TRBV12-4, the J gene TRBJ2-7; D not certain. CDR3 size: 13 residues. V gave up 5 bases and J gave up 1 base, with 9 bases separating them. CDR3 sequence: CASSEQPSYEQYF. The CDR3 nucleotides are TGTGCCAGCAGTGAACAGCCGTCCTACGAGCAGTACTTC.

The rearrangement uses TRBV6-2 or TRBV6-3 and TRBJ2-7, with D perhaps matching TRBD2 (5 bases). The length of the CDR3 is 15 residues. The V and J ends lost 2 bases and 3 bases respectively, with 14 bases between them. From germline, CDR1 is MNHEY and CDR2 SVGEGT. The CDR3 region is CASSYGVAGLYEQYV. CDR3 nucleotides: TGTGCCAGCAGTTACGGAGTGGCGGGCCTCTACGAGCAGTACGTC.

The DNA for the CDR3 is TGTGCCAGCAGCTTAATACAGGGGGAGACCCAGTACTTC. Translated: CASSLIQGETQYF. The rearrangement links TRBV7-8 to TRBJ2-5; 7 nucleotides line up with TRBD1. After removal of 2 bases from V and 5 bases from J, the junction contained 2 bases not matched to a gene. The V gene's germline CDR1 is SGHVS and CDR2 FQNEAQ. The CDR3 runs 13 residues.

This clonotype was seen a few times. The chain recombines TRBV12-3 or TRBV12-4 with TRBJ1-1, with D unresolved. The CDR3 totals 15 residues. The V gene lost 5 bases and the J gene lost 1 base, with 14 bases spanning the gap. CDR3 amino acids: CASSHTQKENTEAFF. CDR3 nucleotides: TGTGCCAGCAGTCACACACAGAAGGAGAACACTGAAGCTTTCTTT.

V gene TRBV18 combines with J gene TRBJ2-5; D call uncertain. CDR3 length equals 13 residues. CDR1 and CDR2 (germline): KGHSH, LQKENI. Trimming removed 0 bases from V and 4 bases from J, with 6 bases in between. The CDR3 reads CASSPPLRETQYF. CDR3 sequence (DNA): TGTGCCAGCTCACCACCGCTTCGAGAGACCCAGTACTTC. The full variable domain, its missing parts supplied by reference TRBV18 and TRBJ2-5, is NAGVMQNPRHLVRRRGQEARLRCSPMKGHSHVYWYRQLPEEGLKFMVYLQKENIIDESGMPKERFSAEFPKEGPSILRIQQVVRGDSAAYFCASSPPLRETQYFGPGTRLLVL.